This is a list of T cell receptor beta chains from one sample in a study of CD8+ T cells in alopecia areata. Assay used: immunoSEQ multiplex PCR; TCRdb lists only in-frame clones, some missing. This sample carries more than 100,000 clones, 45% to 60% of them seen once, and the ten largest clones take roughly 8.8%. The sequenced sample consisted of CD4+ T cells sorted from blood. These receptors all stem from a human donor in good health. CDR3s include the opening cysteine and the closing phenylalanine or tryptophan. A D gene is named only where the DNA matches it firmly. Expanded clones get a size class; other rows say once, few or many, or leave the size out.

size,D,V,J,DNA,CDR3
.,.,TRBV29-1,TRBJ2-3,TGCAGCGGGAGACTCCTGATGGCAGATACGCAGTATTTT,CSGRLLMADTQYF
few,TRBD1,TRBV7-8,TRBJ1-5,TGTGCCAGCAGCCGTACAGGGGGGGGGAATCAGCCCCAGCATTTT,CASSRTGGGNQPQHF
.,.,TRBV10-3,TRBJ1-1,TGTGCCATCAAAGCGGGCCGGGACACTGAAGCTTTCTTT,CAIKAGRDTEAFF
.,.,TRBV15,TRBJ2-3,TGTGCCACCAGCGCCAGGAGGGATACGCAGTATTTT,CATSARRDTQYF
.,.,TRBV30,TRBJ1-1,TGTGCCTGGAGTGTACTCAGGACGAACACTGAAGCTTTCTTT,CAWSVLRTNTEAFF
few,TRBD1,TRBV29-1,TRBJ2-5,TGCAGCGTTGAGGACAGGGAAGAGACCCAGTACTTC,CSVEDREETQYF
few,.,TRBV30,TRBJ2-1,TGTGCCTGGAGTGTAGGGAGCTCCTACAATGAGCAGTTCTTC,CAWSVGSSYNEQFF
.,TRBD1,TRBV25-1,TRBJ2-5,TGTGCCAGCAGTGGTCGGACAGGGGGACCAGAGACCCAGTACTTC,CASSGRTGGPETQYF
few,TRBD1,TRBV23-1,TRBJ1-6,TGCGCCAGCAGTCAATGCCACCCGGACAGGGGAGAGTCACCCCTCCACTTT,CASSQCHPDRGESPLHF
.,.,TRBV29-1,TRBJ1-1,TGCAGCGTTCAAGGCAGCTTGAACACTGAAGCTTTCTTT,CSVQGSLNTEAFF
.,.,TRBV5-6,TRBJ2-2,TGTGCCAGCAGCGCAGACAGGAAGGGCATCGGGGAGCTGTTTTTT,CASSADRKGIGELFF
.,.,TRBV7-3,TRBJ2-6,TGTGCCAGCAGCTTAATGGGGGCCGGGGCCAACGTCCTGACTTTC,CASSLMGAGANVLTF
.,TRBD1,TRBV7-9,TRBJ1-1,TGTGCCAGCAGCCCAGGACAGGGAAGAAACACTGAAGCTTTCTTT,CASSPGQGRNTEAFF
.,.,TRBV6-5,TRBJ1-2,TGTGGCCCGCAGTCTGGGGGCCGAGACTATGGCTACACCTTC,CGPQSGGRDYGYTF
.,.,TRBV2,TRBJ1-6,TGTGCCAGCAGGCTGACAGACTATAATTCACCCCTCCACTTT,CASRLTDYNSPLHF
.,.,TRBV7-2,TRBJ2-7,TGTGCCAGCAGCCACGGGGGCGGGGACGAGCAGTACTTC,CASSHGGGDEQYF
.,.,TRBV29-1,TRBJ2-5,TGCAGCGTTGTTCAGGGGTACCAAGAGACCCAGTACTTC,CSVVQGYQETQYF
.,.,TRBV29-1,TRBJ2-5,TGCAGCGTTGAAGGGGGAGAGACCCAGTACTTC,CSVEGGETQYF
.,.,TRBV2,TRBJ2-3,TGTGCCAGCAAGATATATGGGGATACGCAGTATTTT,CASKIYGDTQYF
.,.,TRBV13,TRBJ1-2,TGTGCCAGCAGCGCAGGATTCAGGGATAACTATGGCTACACCTTC,CASSAGFRDNYGYTF
.,.,TRBV5-1,TRBJ2-7,TGCGCCAGCAGCTTGGTGACAGGGAGGTACGAGCAGTACTTC,CASSLVTGRYEQYF
.,TRBD1,TRBV7-2,TRBJ2-7,TGTGCCAGCAGCCCAAGGACAGGGCCAAAGTACTTC,CASSPRTGPKYF
.,.,TRBV7-6,TRBJ1-5,TGTGCCAGCAGCCTCGACCAGGGTCTCAATCAGCCCCAGCATTTT,CASSLDQGLNQPQHF
.,.,TRBV7-9,TRBJ1-2,TGTGCCAGCAGCTTAGGTTCCGGTGCTGTGGGCTACACCTTC,CASSLGSGAVGYTF